A single sample is the source of the 3 T cell receptor beta chains below, sequenced in a study of cytomegalovirus exposure and HLA in healthy donors. The PCR ran on 60 Vbeta and 13 Jbeta primers. Using immunoSEQ multiplex PCR, the repertoire was profiled, and TCRdb retains in-frame clones only, with some absent. The sample lists under 300,000 clones; about 81% were seen once. The sample consisted of PBMCs. The source of these receptors is a woman aged 60-70 years in good health and CMV-seropositive.

CDR3 amino acids: CASRLVTVSNQPQHF. Written as DNA, the CDR3 is TGTGCAAGTCGCTTAGTGACAGTTAGCAATCAGCCCCAGCATTTT. The rearrangement links TRBV12-2 to TRBJ1-5; the D segment call TRBD1 is taken from the table without a DNA check. TRBV12-2 is a pseudogene. This CDR3 is 15 amino acids long.

The chain carries TRBV5-6 and TRBJ2-2; unclear D gene. Germline CDR1 and CDR2: SGHDT and YYEEEE. CDR3 length: 13 amino acids. The V gene lost 2 bases and the J gene lost 3 bases, with 5 bases spanning the gap. The CDR3 DNA reads as TGTGCCAGCAGCTTTGTAGACACCGGGGAGCTGTTTTTT. Amino acids: CASSFVDTGELFF.

This clone was seen only once. This rearrangement joins TRBV19 to TRBJ2-1; 8 bases are a match to TRBD1. Per germline, CDR1 LNHDA and CDR2 SQIVND (reference sequence). V trimming: 4 bases; J trimming: 5 bases; junction bases outside the gene matches: 1. The CDR3 runs to 13 residues. CDR3 sequence: CASSRGQDNEQFF. CDR3 sequence (DNA): TGTGCCAGTAGTAGGGGACAGGACAATGAGCAGTTCTTC.